Shown below are 19 T cell receptor beta chains from a single sample sequenced in a study of regulatory T cells in long-lasting Graves disease. The authors built TCR beta libraries using iRepertoire HTBI primers and Arm-PCR of CDR3 regions. TCRdb called the multiplex PCR reads again in MiXCR, with one record for every CDR3 protein. The data hold about 420,000 distinct CDR3 sequences, with approximately 16% observed a single time. Time point of the sample: newly diagnosed GD, antithyroid drugs for less than 3 months. PBMCs were the source of the RNA used for TCR sequencing. The data also belong to a second study, concerning T cells in Graves' hyperthyroidism and ophthalmopathy.

The starting material was peripheral blood mononuclear cells (PBMCs), obtained at new diagnosis, from a patient treated with antithyroid drugs. The source of these receptors is a woman aged 18-29 years with Graves disease.

Details on this clonotype: One junction end disagrees with the germline gene, perhaps due to a read error. The CDR3 nucleotides read TGCAGCGTACCCCTTCCGGGGGCAGCAACTAATGAAAAACTGCTTTTT. Translation: CSVPLPGAATNEKLLF. The gene calls are TRBV29-1 and TRBJ1-4, with a weak D call TRBD1 (6 bases). Germline lookup yields CDR1 SQVTM and CDR2 ANQGSEA. The CDR3 runs to 16 residues. The variable domain in full, completed from reference TRBV29-1 and TRBJ1-4, reads SAVISQKPSRDICQRGTSLTIQCQVDSQVTMMFWYRQQPGQSLTLIATANQGSEATYESGFVIDKFPISRPNLTFSTLTVSNMSPEDSSIYLCSVPLPGAATNEKLLFGSGTQLSVL.

This clonotype has just one count. The chain is built from TRBV14 and TRBJ2-1, with unresolved D. The germline gives CDR1 SGHDN, CDR2 FVKESK. The V and J ends lost 2 bases and 0 bases respectively, with 11 bases between them. The CDR3 extends over 16 amino acids. The CDR3 nucleotides are TGTGCCAGCAGCCAATATGACCGGAGCTCCTACAATGAGCAGTTCTTC. It yields the protein CASSQYDRSSYNEQFF.

This clonotype has just a few counts. The chain is built from TRBV7-2 and TRBJ1-3; D uncertain. Germline loops: CDR1 SGHTA, CDR2 FQGNSA. CDR3 length: 13 amino acids. Trimming removed 5 bases from V and 9 bases from J, with 14 bases in between. Written as DNA, the CDR3 is TGTGCCAGCAGCGACGGACTGTGGACCACCATATATTTT. As protein: CASSDGLWTTIYF.

This sequence joins TRBV6-1 and TRBJ2-6, with 10 bases identical to TRBD2. This CDR3 is 16 amino acids long. The trim removed 10 bases at V and 2 bases at J, leaving 8 bases unmatched. Germline V gene sequence: CDR1 MNHNS, CDR2 SASEGT. As DNA, the CDR3 is TGTGCCACAAACTTAGCGGGAGGCCCTGGGGCCAACGTCCTGACTTTC. It translates to CATNLAGGPGANVLTF.

The chain carries TRBV28 and TRBJ2-2, with D possibly being TRBD1 (6 bases). The ends were cut back, 5 bases at V and 1 base at J, with 20 bases in the middle. Germline lookup yields CDR1 MDHEN and CDR2 SYDVKM. The length of the CDR3 is 18 residues. The CDR3 coding sequence is TGTGCCAGCAGTACCCACCTGACAGGCACTGAGAACACCGGGGAGCTGTTTTTT. Translating gives CASSTHLTGTENTGELFF.

Many counts were recorded for this clonotype. The V gene is TRBV18, the J gene TRBJ2-5; 9 positions match TRBD1. The germline gives CDR1 KGHSH, CDR2 LQKENI. The length of the CDR3 is 15 residues. The junction had 11 bases not matched to a gene; V was cut back by 8 bases and J by 4 bases. The CDR3 protein is CASQRTGAWGETQYF. The CDR3 bases are TGTGCCAGCCAGAGGACAGGGGCGTGGGGAGAGACCCAGTACTTC.

The rearrangement links TRBV12-3 or TRBV12-4 to TRBJ1-6; D not certain. The CDR3 loop spans 13 amino acids. Trimming removed 6 bases from V and 7 bases from J, with 10 bases in between. The CDR3 sequence is CASRDTANSPLHF. The DNA for the CDR3 is TGTGCCAGCAGAGACACGGCGAATTCACCCCTCCACTTT.

This clonotype came up many times. V usage is TRBV12-3 or TRBV12-4 and J usage is TRBJ2-3; no definite D call. Trimming took off 5 bases at V and 2 bases at J, with 11 bases between the two ends. The CDR3 spans 14 residues. The CDR3: CASSGQSTTDTQYF. CDR3 sequence (DNA): TGTGCCAGCAGTGGTCAGTCGACCACAGATACGCAGTATTTT.

At least ten counts were recorded for this clonotype. The V call is TRBV20-1, the J call TRBJ2-4; D remains unclear. The V end lost 3 bases, the J end lost 0 bases, and 12 bases lay between the germline ends. Germline lookup yields CDR1 DFQATT and CDR2 SNEGSKA (reference sequence). This CDR3 comprises 15 residues. CDR3 in amino acids: CSASRRELAKNIQYF. The CDR3, as DNA: TGCAGTGCTAGTAGACGAGAATTAGCCAAAAACATTCAGTACTTC.

A remark on this clonotype: Possible read error: a much larger clone is one base away. V gene TRBV20-1 combines with J gene TRBJ2-3; D not resolved. The CDR3 covers 15 residues. Germline CDR1 and CDR2: DFQATT and SNEGSKA (reference sequence). The CDR3 nucleotides read TGCAGTGCTAGAGACTATCAGGTTCACACAGATACGCGGTATTTT. The encoded protein is CSARDYQVHTDTRYF.

The sample holds a few counts of this clonotype. This sequence joins TRBV27 and TRBJ2-7, with D uncertain. CDR3 length equals 14 residues. Germline CDR1 reads MNHEY; CDR2 reads SMNVEV (reference sequence). Trimming stripped 5 bases from V and 0 bases from J, with 11 bases between. CDR3 in amino acids: CASSVDFNSYEQYF. As DNA, the CDR3 is TGTGCCAGCAGTGTCGACTTTAACTCCTACGAGCAGTACTTC.

A few counts support this clonotype. J is TRBJ2-1 and V is TRBV2; the D is unclear. Per the germline V gene, CDR1 is SNHLY and CDR2 is FYNNEI. V lost 7 bases and J lost 7, with 20 bases in between. CDR3 size: 15 residues. The CDR3 reads CASTYLRVARNEQFF. The CDR3 DNA sequence: TGTGCCAGCACCTACCTTAGGGTAGCTCGGAATGAGCAGTTCTTC.

This clonotype was seen repeatedly, ten times or more. An end of the junction does not agree with germline; a read error may underlie this. The rearrangement uses TRBV6-9 and TRBJ2-6; the D gene could be TRBD1 or TRBD2 (6 bases each). CDR1 and CDR2 from the germline V gene are MNHGY and SVAAGI. The CDR3 length is 16 residues. CDR3 region: CASSDSGAIGANVLTF. CDR3 nucleotides: TGTGCCAGCAGTGATTCGGGGGCAATTGGGGCCAACGTCCTGACTTTC.

This clonotype was found many times. The rearrangement links TRBV7-2 to TRBJ2-3, with 11 bases lining up with TRBD2. Germline CDR1 reads SGHTA; CDR2 reads FQGNSA. CDR3 size: 15 residues. V dropped 2 bases and J dropped 7; count of bases not matched to a gene: 5. CDR3 amino acids: CASSLTSGSQNTQYF. The CDR3 DNA reads TGTGCCAGCAGCTTAACTAGCGGGAGCCAAAATACGCAGTATTTT.

In this sample, this clonotype turned up many times. V gene TRBV12-3 or TRBV12-4 combines with J gene TRBJ2-1; D perhaps matches TRBD2 (6 bases). V shed 6 bases and J shed 12 bases, with 15 bases lying between them. The CDR3 has 12 amino acids. In nucleotides, the CDR3 is TGTGCCAGCAGCGGGGGTCCGGTAGCGCAGTTCTTC. Protein: CASSGGPVAQFF.

This clonotype appeared a few times. The chain carries TRBV11-3 and TRBJ1-2; no clear D. Germline lookup yields CDR1 SGHNT and CDR2 YENEEA. V dropped 0 bases and J dropped 0 bases, with 8 bases sitting between them. This CDR3 region has 15 residues. CDR3 nucleotides: TGTGCCAGCAGCTTAGAAACACCCGCTAACTATGGCTACACCTTC. It encodes CASSLETPANYGYTF.

This clonotype appeared many times. The J gene is TRBJ2-5, the V gene TRBV11-2; D is unresolved. Per the germline V gene, CDR1 is SGHAT and CDR2 is FQNNGV. This CDR3 is 13 amino acids long. Trimming removed 4 bases from V and 1 base from J, with 7 bases in between. The CDR3 region has the DNA TGTGCCAGCAGCTCAACGACCCAAGAGACCCAGTACTTC. Encoded protein: CASSSTTQETQYF.

A remark on this clonotype: A single base separates this from a much larger clone, so it may be a read error. This sequence joins TRBV27 and TRBJ2-7; 9 positions match TRBD2. Per the germline V gene, CDR1 is MNHEY and CDR2 is SMNVEV (reference sequence). The V and J ends lost 6 bases and 0 bases, in that order; junction bases with no gene match: 12. CDR3 length: 17 residues. The CDR3 nucleotides read TGTGCCAGCAGGCATAGGACAGCGGGAGGACTCTCCTACGAGCAGTACTTC. Translation gives CASRHRTAGGLSYEQYF.

Many counts were recorded for this clonotype. At one of its ends the junction is not consistent with the germline gene, which may arise from a read error. V is TRBV27 and J is TRBJ2-3; D is unclear. The germline gives CDR1 MNHEY, CDR2 SMNVEV (reference sequence). The CDR3 runs 13 residues. In DNA, the CDR3 is TGTGCCAGCAGTTTATCTGGCCCGATTCGGCGGATTTTT. Its translation: CASSLSGPIRRIF.